This T cell receptor (beta chain) was obtained from a study of graft-versus-host responses after intestinal transplantation. The wider study: Anti-thymocyte globulin was used for induction in all recipients, who then took tacrolimus and steroids for roughly 3 years.

The culture paired around 200,000 irradiated violet-dye-labeled stimulators with around 200,000 CFSE-labeled responders. A sort after the reaction isolated proliferating CFSE-low CD3+CD4+ and CD3+CD8+ responders. Assay: immunoSEQ multiplex PCR; the TCRdb copy retains only in-frame clones and omits some. Of over 1,500 clones listed, more than 55% are singletons. Study results and caveats: Detection of GvH clones occurred in recipient marrow, and some had their first appearance in ileum or blood. Graft-versus-host to host-versus-graft clonal ratios in allografts were high in patients with graft-donor T cell macrochimerism.

The germline CDR1 and CDR2 sequences are SGHTS and YDEGEE. The CDR3 has 15 amino acids. The V end was cut by 4 bases, the J end by 0 bases, with 14 bases between. This sample comprised alloreactive CD8+ T cells from a mixed lymphocyte reaction culture, obtained before transplantation. The subset: CFSE-low proliferating T cells sorted from roughly six-day pre-transplant mixed lymphocyte reaction (GvH or HvG direction). This TCR was sampled from a human patient who was an organ donor for intestinal transplantation. V is TRBV5-8 and J is TRBJ2-7; D not resolved. CDR3 in amino acids: CASSRTGLYSYEQYF. The CDR3 bases are TGTGCCAGCAGCCGTACCGGGCTCTACTCCTACGAGCAGTACTTC.